This passage covers 30 T cell receptor beta chains from one sample sequenced in a study of T cells in Graves' hyperthyroidism and ophthalmopathy (dated by TCRdb to the late 2010s). Receptors were amplified or captured by multiplex PCR. TCRdb records Illumina HiSeq 2000 as the sequencer. TCR beta CDR3 regions were amplified from RNA transcripts. For the first round of RT-PCR on the TCR CDR3, the HTBI primer set was used together with the Qiagen OneStep RT-PCR kit. TCRdb reanalyzed the raw reads on its own, using fastp at Q25 for trimming and MiXCR for clone calling, and kept in-frame beta chains. Rows are combined by CDR3 protein, so each entry shows the most common genes and DNA. A total of hundreds of thousands of distinct CDR3 sequences appear in this sample, about 15% of them only once. Roughly 33% of the sample belongs to the ten largest clones. Input material: blood. Every receptor here comes from a woman aged 25-40 years with Graves' hyperthyroidism.

The genes are TRBV9 and TRBJ2-1, with 9 bases matching TRBD2. CDR3 length equals 14 residues. V gave up 3 bases and J gave up 12 bases; unmatched junction bases: 10. Germline CDR1 SGDLS, CDR2 YYNGEE. CDR3 sequence (DNA): TGTGCCAGCAGCGCGACCGGGGCTAGCGGGACGCAGTTCTTC. Amino acids: CASSATGASGTQFF. Variable domain in full (rest from reference TRBV9 and TRBJ2-1): DSGVTQTPKHLITATGQRVTLRCSPRSGDLSVYWYQQSLDQGLQFLIQYYNGEERAKGNILERFSAQQFPDLHSELNLSSLELGDSALYFCASSATGASGTQFFGPGTRLTVL.

This clonotype showed up many times. The genes are TRBV30 and TRBJ2-3; 11 bases agree with TRBD2. J was trimmed by 4 bases and V by 3 bases; bases with no gene match: 9. CDR1 is GTSNPN and CDR2 is SVGIG in the germline V gene (reference sequence). The CDR3 length is 16 residues. Here the CDR3 reads CAWSAPLAGVADTQYF. The CDR3 bases are TGTGCCTGGAGCGCCCCACTAGCGGGAGTGGCAGATACGCAGTATTTT. The full variable domain, its missing parts supplied by reference TRBV30 and TRBJ2-3, is SQTIHQWPATLVQPVGSPLSLECTVEGTSNPNLYWYRQAAGRGLQLLFYSVGIGQISSEVPQNLSASRPQDRQFILSSKKLLLSDSGFYLCAWSAPLAGVADTQYFGPGTRLTVL.

This clonotype was counted between two and nine times. The genes are TRBV7-2 and TRBJ2-2; 11 nucleotides agree with TRBD2. The trim removed 4 bases at V and 7 bases at J, leaving 20 bases unmatched. The CDR3 totals 20 residues. CDR1 and CDR2 from the germline V gene are SGHTA and FQGNSA. The CDR3 loop reads CASSSRGGAVAGGPSGELFF. CDR3 bases: TGTGCCAGCAGCTCCAGGGGAGGGGCGGTAGCGGGAGGGCCGAGCGGGGAGCTGTTTTTT. The entire variable domain, with the rest obtained from reference TRBV7-2 and TRBJ2-2, is as follows: GAGVSQSPSNKVTEKGKDVELRCDPISGHTALYWYRQSLGQGLEFLIYFQGNSAPDKSGLPSDRFSAERTGGSVSTLTIQRTQQEDSAVYLCASSSRGGAVAGGPSGELFFGEGSRLTVL.

This clonotype was counted ten times or more. The chain couples TRBV27 to TRBJ2-3; tentatively, D is TRBD1 (5 bases). Germline assignment: CDR1 MNHEY and CDR2 SMNVEV (reference sequence). CDR3 length equals 13 residues. The V end was cut by 0 bases, the J end by 9 bases, with 10 bases between. The CDR3 loop is CASSLSYQGTQYF. In DNA, the CDR3 is TGTGCCAGCAGTTTATCATACCAGGGAACGCAGTATTTT.

This clonotype has a handful of counts. The chain is built from TRBV24-1 and TRBJ1-2; TRBD1 might be the D (5 bases). V was shortened by 4 bases and J by 6 bases, with 8 bases between the two germline ends. Germline V gene data show CDR1 as KGHDR and CDR2 as SFDVKD. This CDR3 is 12 amino acids long. The CDR3 here is CATSDQGDGYTF. CDR3 coding DNA: TGTGCCACCAGTGACCAGGGCGATGGCTACACCTTC.

In this sample, this clonotype turned up a few times. CDR3 region: CASSPGGFGTQYF. CDR3 nucleotide sequence: TGTGCCAGCAGTCCAGGAGGTTTTGGGACCCAGTACTTC. The chain has TRBV11-2 and TRBJ2-5; a weak D match, TRBD2 (5 bases). The V gene lost 6 bases and the J gene lost 7 bases, with 15 bases spanning the gap. CDR1 and CDR2 from the germline V gene are SGHAT and FQNNGV. This CDR3 region has 13 residues.

The CDR3 loop reads CATSDPAPGKLFF. The CDR3, as DNA: TGTGCCACCAGTGACCCGGCGCCTGGGAAGTTGTTTTTT. The genes are TRBV24-1 and TRBJ2-2, with unresolved D. V gave up 4 bases and J gave up 15 bases, with 17 bases separating them. This CDR3 spans 13 amino acids. Germline-derived CDR1 and CDR2 are KGHDR and SFDVKD.

V usage is TRBV28 and J usage is TRBJ2-6; the D gene is possibly TRBD1 (6 bases). V was pared by 6 bases and J by 0 bases, with 9 bases between. The CDR3 runs 15 residues. Germline V gene lookup returns CDR1 MDHEN and CDR2 SYDVKM. The DNA of the CDR3 is TGTGCCAGCAGCAAAGGGGGCTCTGGGGCCAACGTCCTGACTTTC. Protein sequence: CASSKGGSGANVLTF.

This clonotype has only a few counts. The chain employs TRBV6-4 and TRBJ1-1; D unclear. The CDR3 is 16 residues long. The V end was cut by 6 bases, the J end by 3 bases, with 20 bases between. Germline V gives CDR1 MRHNA, CDR2 SNTAGT. The DNA of the CDR3 is TGTGCCAGCAGGCCGACGACCCTCCGGGATTACACTGAAGCTTTCTTT. Its protein is CASRPTTLRDYTEAFF.

This clonotype was counted at least ten times. V is TRBV7-2 and J is TRBJ1-6; D is undetermined. This CDR3 spans 14 amino acids. Trimming removed 1 base at V and 7 bases at J, with 8 bases between. Germline CDR1 reads SGHTA; CDR2 reads FQGNSA. The CDR3 nucleotides read TGTGCCAGCAGCTTAGTGGTGGGCAATTCACCCCTCCACTTT. Translated, it gives CASSLVVGNSPLHF. Drawing the rest from reference TRBV7-2 and TRBJ1-6, the complete variable domain is GAGVSQSPSNKVTEKGKDVELRCDPISGHTALYWYRQSLGQGLEFLIYFQGNSAPDKSGLPSDRFSAERTGGSVSTLTIQRTQQEDSAVYLCASSLVVGNSPLHFGNGTRLTVT.

At least ten counts were recorded for this clonotype. The chain carries TRBV20-1 and TRBJ2-7; D is undetermined. Per the germline V gene, CDR1 is DFQATT and CDR2 is SNEGSKA (reference sequence). This CDR3 has 13 amino acids. V was pared by 4 bases and J by 3 bases, with 13 bases between. This CDR3 is CSATLDGFYEQYF. DNA of the CDR3: TGCAGTGCTACCTTGGACGGGTTCTACGAGCAGTACTTC.

The chain's CDR3 is CASSLDVLPAPYEQYF. CDR3 in DNA: TGCGCCAGCAGCTTGGACGTCCTCCCGGCACCCTACGAGCAGTACTTC. The gene calls are TRBV5-1 and TRBJ2-7; D ambiguous. From germline, CDR1 is SGHRS and CDR2 YFSETQ. This CDR3 is built from 16 residues. V lost 0 bases and J 2 bases, leaving 15 bases between the germline ends.

This clonotype was detected many times. The chain couples TRBV28 to TRBJ2-1; D uncertain. The CDR3 consists of 14 residues. V was pared by 2 bases and J by 6 bases, with 11 bases between. CDR1 MDHEN and CDR2 SYDVKM come from the germline V gene. The CDR3 DNA follows: TGTGCCAGCAGTTTAGAGTCCTGGGTCAATGAGCAGTTCTTC. It yields the protein CASSLESWVNEQFF. The full variable domain, completed using reference TRBV28 and TRBJ2-1, is DVKVTQSSRYLVKRTGEKVFLECVQDMDHENMFWYRQDPGLGLRLIYFSYDVKMKEKGDIPEGYSVSREKKERFSLILESASTNQTSMYLCASSLESWVNEQFFGPGTRLTVL.

The table lists this clonotype with many counts. CDR3 sequence reads: CASRPSEANTEAFF. The CDR3 DNA follows: TGTGCCAGCAGGCCGTCGGAGGCGAACACTGAAGCTTTCTTT. This chain links TRBV6-2 or TRBV6-3 with TRBJ1-1; no clear D gene. The germline V and J ends were trimmed by 6 bases and 1 base, with 12 bases remaining between them. Germline V lookup: CDR1 MNHEY, CDR2 SVGEGT. There are 14 residues in the CDR3.

This clonotype was observed many times. The rearrangement links TRBV6-1 to TRBJ2-2; 7 nucleotides match TRBD2. Per the germline V gene, CDR1 is MNHNS and CDR2 is SASEGT. Unmatched junction bases numbered 11, after V lost 2 bases and J lost 5 bases. CDR3 length: 17 residues. The CDR3 sequence is CASSEWIAGEGTGELFF. In DNA, the CDR3 is TGTGCCAGCAGTGAATGGATCGCGGGAGAAGGGACCGGGGAGCTGTTTTTT.

This clonotype was counted only a few times. The chain uses TRBV20-1 and TRBJ2-1, with D possibly TRBD2 on 6 matching bases. CDR1 and CDR2 from the germline V gene are DFQATT and SNEGSKA (reference sequence). CDR3 length equals 12 residues. Trimming left V 3 bases short and J 9 bases short, with 12 bases between. The CDR3 is CSASFRRGEQFF. Written as DNA, the CDR3 is TGCAGTGCTAGCTTCCGGAGGGGTGAGCAGTTCTTC.

This chain joins TRBV12-3 or TRBV12-4 and TRBJ2-7, with D tentatively TRBD2 (6 bases). V lost 0 bases and J 0 bases, leaving 15 bases between the germline ends. The CDR3 totals 17 residues. CDR3 nucleotide sequence: TGTGCCAGCAGTTTAGCGCCGGGGCTAGCGAGCTCCTACGAGCAGTACTTC. Translation gives CASSLAPGLASSYEQYF.

This clonotype was seen repeatedly, ten times or more. The J gene is TRBJ2-1, the V gene TRBV5-1; 7 nucleotides align to TRBD1. The V gene's germline CDR1 is SGHRS and CDR2 YFSETQ. J gave up 1 base and V 4 bases, and 11 bases lay outside the gene matches. The CDR3 runs to 17 residues. The CDR3 reads CASSVGQPATSYNEQFF. The CDR3 DNA sequence: TGCGCCAGCAGCGTGGGACAGCCCGCGACGTCCTACAATGAGCAGTTCTTC.

As for this clonotype: A read error is possible here, since a much larger clone lies one base away. This chain links TRBV2 with TRBJ2-7, with 8 bases lining up with TRBD1. V trimming: 6 bases; J trimming: 0 bases; junction bases outside the gene matches: 7. This CDR3 is 15 amino acids long. Germline values: CDR1 SNHLY, CDR2 FYNNEI. CDR3 DNA: TGTGCCAGCAGGGGGGACAGGAATTCCTCCTACGAGCAGTACTTC. It specifies CASRGDRNSSYEQYF.

The chain employs TRBV19 and TRBJ1-1; 8 bases are shared with TRBD1. This CDR3 comprises 14 residues. Germline CDR1 LNHDA, CDR2 SQIVND (reference sequence). V shed 6 bases, J shed 4 bases, and the junction held 7 bases outside the gene matches. The CDR3 loop reads CASRVPGTGTEAFF. The CDR3 nucleotides are TGTGCCAGTAGGGTCCCGGGGACAGGCACTGAAGCTTTCTTT.

This rearrangement joins TRBV19 to TRBJ1-2; tentatively, D is TRBD1 (6 bases). V lost 9 bases and J lost 3, with 14 bases in between. This CDR3 comprises 13 residues. Germline V gene lookup returns CDR1 LNHDA and CDR2 SQIVND (reference sequence). CDR3 nucleotide sequence: TGTGCCAGCAATTCACAGGGTTACTATGGCTACACCTTC. It yields the protein CASNSQGYYGYTF. The full variable domain, in which reference TRBV19 and TRBJ1-2 provide the parts outside the CDR3, is DGGITQSPKYLFRKEGQNVTLSCEQNLNHDAMYWYRQDPGQGLRLIYYSQIVNDFQKGDIAEGYSVSREKKESFPLTVTSAQKNPTAFYLCASNSQGYYGYTFGSGTRLTVV.

This sequence joins TRBV9 and TRBJ2-7; 7 bases agree with TRBD2. CDR1 is SGDLS, CDR2 YYNGEE, per germline. This CDR3 contains 16 residues. V dropped 0 bases and J dropped 0; count of bases not matched to a gene: 6. The CDR3 protein is CASSVGAGVISYEQYF. In DNA form, the CDR3 reads TGTGCCAGCAGCGTAGGGGCGGGAGTGATCTCCTACGAGCAGTACTTC.

This clonotype was counted many times. The V and J genes are TRBV11-2 and TRBJ2-7; no clear D gene. The CDR3 sequence is 14 residues long. Germline V gene sequence: CDR1 SGHAT, CDR2 FQNNGV. Deletions cut 2 bases from V and 2 bases from J, with 10 bases between. CDR3 in amino acids: CASSLLHGTYEQYF. The CDR3 nucleotides read TGTGCCAGCAGCTTACTGCACGGTACCTACGAGCAGTACTTC.

This clonotype was detected many times. The chain joins TRBV10-3 to TRBJ2-7; the D gene is possibly TRBD2 (5 bases). Trimming pared 3 bases from V and 2 bases from J, leaving 5 bases between. Germline values: CDR1 ENHRY, CDR2 SYGVKD. The CDR3 has 12 residues. Here the CDR3 reads CAISDSAYEQYF. CDR3 nucleotide sequence: TGTGCCATCAGTGATAGCGCCTACGAGCAGTACTTC.

The chain uses TRBV7-2 and TRBJ1-5; 9 nucleotides align to TRBD1. Germline V gene data show CDR1 as SGHTA and CDR2 as FQGNSA. V lost 7 bases, J lost 3 bases, and 19 bases stayed unmatched. The CDR3 totals 19 residues. The CDR3 DNA follows: TGTGCCAGCAACGTCTATCCGGGACAGGGCTATTCGTTCAATCAGCCCCAGCATTTT. Translating it yields CASNVYPGQGYSFNQPQHF.

With regard to this clonotype: A much larger clone differs from this one at a single base, so this may be a read error. The chain combines TRBV18 with TRBJ2-7; 11 nucleotides agree with TRBD2. J lost 5 bases, V lost 4 bases, and 13 bases had no gene match. Germline CDR1 and CDR2: KGHSH and LQKENI. There are 17 residues in the CDR3. CDR3 DNA sequence: TGTGCCAGCTCACGCACTAGCGGGAGTGGGGGCCTCCACGAGCAGTACTTC. It encodes CASSRTSGSGGLHEQYF.

This clonotype was detected only a few times. J is TRBJ2-7 and V is TRBV6-5; TRBD2 is a possible D gene (6 bases). Germline CDR1 and CDR2: MNHEY and SVGAGI. V was clipped by 2 bases and J by 7 bases, with 15 bases between them. This CDR3 has 14 amino acids. CDR3 coding DNA: TGTGCCAGCAGTTACAATCGGCGGGGCCAAGAGCAGTACTTC. It translates to CASSYNRRGQEQYF.

V and J are TRBV6-1 and TRBJ1-4, with TRBD1 matching 9 bases. J was trimmed by 7 bases and V by 5 bases; bases with no gene match: 8. In germline, CDR1 is MNHNS, CDR2 SASEGT. The CDR3 has 15 residues. The CDR3 loop is CASSRGQGLSEKLFF. CDR3 bases: TGTGCCAGCAGTCGGGGACAGGGTTTGTCTGAAAAACTGTTTTTT.

This clonotype was picked up many times. This chain joins TRBV20-1 and TRBJ1-1; D remains ambiguous. V gave up 0 bases and J gave up 1 base, with 9 bases separating them. The CDR3 loop spans 14 amino acids. CDR1 is DFQATT and CDR2 is SNEGSKA in the germline V gene (reference sequence). This chain's CDR3 is CSARDPRGNTEAFF. The CDR3 DNA follows: TGCAGTGCTAGAGATCCCCGGGGGAACACTGAAGCTTTCTTT.

This clonotype was observed a few times. This chain links TRBV6-1 with TRBJ2-1; 8 bases fit TRBD1. Germline assignment: CDR1 MNHNS and CDR2 SASEGT. CDR3 length: 20 residues. The ends lost 8 bases at V and 0 bases at J; junction bases unmatched: 21. In DNA, the CDR3 is TGTGCCAGCTCAACCTCCACGTCGCCACAAGGACAGGGCTCCTACAATGAGCAGTTCTTC. Protein product: CASSTSTSPQGQGSYNEQFF.